Listed below are T cell receptor beta chains from one sample, sequenced in a study. MiXCR was run by TCRdb on the 5' RACE reads, yielding one entry per CDR3 protein. The sample has roughly 64,000 distinct CDR3 sequences; approximately 23% are singletons. The sequenced material came from memory CD4+ T cells sorted from a lymph node. The receptor source for this set is a female donor with breast cancer. Both conserved end residues are part of each CDR3. The D gene is left open where the match is weak. Clone size, where shown, is once, few, many, or a class for clones that have expanded.

DNA: TGTGCCAGCAGCCTTAGCGGGAAGGGGAATACGCAGTATTTT; CDR3: CASSLSGKGNTQYF; D: TRBD2; J: TRBJ2-3; V: TRBV28; size: few
DNA: TGTGCCAGTAGGGGACAGGGCGTCAATCAGCCCCAGCATTTT; CDR3: CASRGQGVNQPQHF; D: TRBD1; J: TRBJ1-5; V: TRBV19; size: many
DNA: TGTGCCAGCAGCTTATCCGGGACTGACTCCTACGAGCAGTACTTC; CDR3: CASSLSGTDSYEQYF; D: NA; J: TRBJ2-7; V: TRBV7-9; size: NA
DNA: TGCGCCAGCAGCACCGGAAGAACCAACGTCCTGACTTTC; CDR3: CASSTGRTNVLTF; D: NA; J: TRBJ2-6; V: TRBV5-1; size: many
DNA: TGCAGTGCTGGATCCGGGAGCAATCAGCCCCAGCATTTT; CDR3: CSAGSGSNQPQHF; D: NA; J: TRBJ1-5; V: TRBV20-1; size: NA
DNA: TGCGCCAGCATAGGAGGGGGTGGTACCGGAGAGACCCAGTACTTC; CDR3: CASIGGGGTGETQYF; D: NA; J: TRBJ2-5; V: TRBV5-1; size: few
DNA: TGTGCCAGCAGCTTGCAGGGAGGGGAAGCTTTCTTT; CDR3: CASSLQGGEAFF; D: NA; J: TRBJ1-1; V: TRBV5-6; size: many
DNA: TGTGCCAGCACCCTGGGACGATCTTACGGAGAGCAGTTCTTC; CDR3: CASTLGRSYGEQFF; D: NA; J: TRBJ2-1; V: TRBV12-3/TRBV12-4; size: many
DNA: TGTGCCAGCGGTCGGGGAAATCAGCCCCAGCATTTT; CDR3: CASGRGNQPQHF; D: NA; J: TRBJ1-5; V: TRBV6-1; size: few
DNA: TGTGCCAGCAGTTTATCCGGGAGGGCCGAGAGGGAGCAGTACTTC; CDR3: CASSLSGRAEREQYF; D: TRBD2; J: TRBJ2-7; V: TRBV28; size: many
DNA: TGTGCCAGCTTCAGCGGGAGGACCTACGAACAGTACTTC; CDR3: CASFSGRTYEQYF; D: TRBD2; J: TRBJ2-7; V: TRBV6-2/TRBV6-3; size: NA
DNA: TGTGCCAGCTTAAGGGACAGGATGAACACTGAAGCTTTCTTT; CDR3: CASLRDRMNTEAFF; D: TRBD1; J: TRBJ1-1; V: TRBV18; size: NA
DNA: TGTGCCAGCAAAAAAGGGACAGTGAACACTGAAGCTTTCTTT; CDR3: CASKKGTVNTEAFF; D: TRBD1; J: TRBJ1-1; V: TRBV6-2/TRBV6-3; size: NA
DNA: TGTGCCAGCAGCTTGGCTACAGGGGACTATGGCTACACCTTC; CDR3: CASSLATGDYGYTF; D: TRBD1; J: TRBJ1-2; V: TRBV5-6; size: few
DNA: TGTGCCAGCAGTTTTCCCTCCGGGGCCCAGTACTTC; CDR3: CASSFPSGAQYF; D: NA; J: TRBJ2-5; V: TRBV12-3/TRBV12-4; size: once
DNA: TGTGCCAGCAGAACTAGCGGGAGCCGCCAGTACTTC; CDR3: CASRTSGSRQYF; D: TRBD2; J: TRBJ2-4; V: TRBV12-3/TRBV12-4; size: few
DNA: TGTGCCAGCAGTTACGAGTACGAGCAGTACTTC; CDR3: CASSYEYEQYF; D: NA; J: TRBJ2-7; V: TRBV6-6; size: few
DNA: TGTGCCAGTAATCCACGAGCAACGGCGCTCAATCAGCCCCAGCATTTT; CDR3: CASNPRATALNQPQHF; D: NA; J: TRBJ1-5; V: TRBV19; size: NA
DNA: TGTGCCAGCCGCAGAGGGGTGAGTGAAGCTTTCTTT; CDR3: CASRRGVSEAFF; D: NA; J: TRBJ1-1; V: TRBV2; size: NA
DNA: TGCGCCAGCAGCTTGGGGACTGCCCAGGAGCATGAGCAGTTCTTC; CDR3: CASSLGTAQEHEQFF; D: NA; J: TRBJ2-1; V: TRBV5-1; size: NA
DNA: TGTGCCAGCCGCCGGGACAGCTCCGACGGTGAGCAGTTCTTC; CDR3: CASRRDSSDGEQFF; D: TRBD1; J: TRBJ2-1; V: TRBV7-9; size: many
DNA: TGTGCCAGCAGCTCCTACAGGGGAAGTGGAAACACCATATATTTT; CDR3: CASSSYRGSGNTIYF; D: TRBD1; J: TRBJ1-3; V: TRBV7-2; size: few
DNA: TGCGCCAGCAGCTTGGCCGGACAGGGGACTGAAGCTTTCTTT; CDR3: CASSLAGQGTEAFF; D: TRBD1; J: TRBJ1-1; V: TRBV5-1; size: NA
DNA: TGCAGTGCTAGATATAATCGAAGAGCGGGGGAGGGAACAGATACGCAGTATTTT; CDR3: CSARYNRRAGEGTDTQYF; D: TRBD2; J: TRBJ2-3; V: TRBV20-1; size: few
DNA: TGTGCCAGCAGGGGAGCGGACAGACTACAAGAGACCCAGTACTTC; CDR3: CASRGADRLQETQYF; D: NA; J: TRBJ2-5; V: TRBV6-5; size: few
DNA: TGTTCCAGCAGTCTGGGCAGGGCGACCTACGAGCAGGACTTC; CDR3: CSSSLGRATYEQDF; D: NA; J: TRBJ2-7; V: TRBV12-3/TRBV12-4; size: NA
DNA: TGCGCCAGCTCGGGGAGCGGGAGCACAGATACGCAGCATTTT; CDR3: CASSGSGSTDTQHF; D: NA; J: TRBJ1-5; V: TRBV7-3; size: NA
DNA: TGTGCCAGCAGCCCATCCTGGGCCTCTGGGGCCAACGTCCTGACTTTC; CDR3: CASSPSWASGANVLTF; D: NA; J: TRBJ2-6; V: TRBV7-2; size: few
DNA: TGTGCTAGTGGGGGACAGGGTAGGGAGCTGTTTTTT; CDR3: CASGGQGRELFF; D: TRBD1; J: TRBJ2-2; V: TRBV12-5; size: few
DNA: TGCGCCAGCAGCCAACTGGGGGAATCCTACGAGCAGTACTTC; CDR3: CASSQLGESYEQYF; D: NA; J: TRBJ2-7; V: TRBV4-1; size: NA
DNA: TGTGCCAGCCACAGGGAAAGCAATCAGCCCCAGCATTTT; CDR3: CASHRESNQPQHF; D: NA; J: TRBJ1-5; V: TRBV2; size: NA
DNA: TGCAGTGCTAGAGTGTTAATTAAAACAACCGGGGAGCTGTTTTTT; CDR3: CSARVLIKTTGELFF; D: NA; J: TRBJ2-2; V: TRBV20-1; size: NA
DNA: TGTGCCAGCAGCCAATCCGGGACAGCCCAAGAGGCCCAGTACTTC; CDR3: CASSQSGTAQEAQYF; D: TRBD1; J: TRBJ2-5; V: TRBV7-2; size: NA
DNA: TGTGCCAGCAGCCCCTCCACAGGGGGCGGAAACACCATATATTTT; CDR3: CASSPSTGGGNTIYF; D: TRBD1; J: TRBJ1-3; V: TRBV4-2; size: few
DNA: TGTGCCAGCAGTTTAGCAGCCCTACTACTATTCGTCCACTTT; CDR3: CASSLAALLLFVHF; D: NA; J: TRBJ1-6; V: TRBV28; size: NA
DNA: TGTGCCAGCAGCCCCGGGACCTACAATGAGCAGTTCTTC; CDR3: CASSPGTYNEQFF; D: NA; J: TRBJ2-1; V: TRBV5-6; size: NA
DNA: TGTGCCAGCAGGCCCAGCGGGGGGGCCCACAATGAGCAGTTCTTC; CDR3: CASRPSGGAHNEQFF; D: TRBD2; J: TRBJ2-1; V: TRBV7-2; size: NA
DNA: TGTGCCAGCTCACCACCGTACGGCTATGGCTACACCTTC; CDR3: CASSPPYGYGYTF; D: NA; J: TRBJ1-2; V: TRBV18; size: NA
DNA: TGCGCCAGCAGCTCGACAGGGGTTGTGTCCGAGCAGTACTTC; CDR3: CASSSTGVVSEQYF; D: TRBD1; J: TRBJ2-7; V: TRBV5-1; size: few
DNA: TGTGCCAGCAGCCTGGGCGGGAGCTCCTACGAGCAGTACTTC; CDR3: CASSLGGSSYEQYF; D: TRBD2; J: TRBJ2-7; V: TRBV4-2; size: few
DNA: TGTGCCAGCAGCCCCGCAGGGGCAGATACGCAGTATTTT; CDR3: CASSPAGADTQYF; D: NA; J: TRBJ2-3; V: TRBV7-2; size: many
DNA: TGTGCCAGCACCATCGATCAGCCCCAGCATTTT; CDR3: CASTIDQPQHF; D: NA; J: TRBJ1-5; V: TRBV7-6; size: many
DNA: TGTGCCAGCAGCTTAACCACAGGGGACAGCGAGCAGTACTTC; CDR3: CASSLTTGDSEQYF; D: TRBD1; J: TRBJ2-7; V: TRBV7-9; size: many
DNA: TGTGCCAGCAGCCGACTAGCGGGAGTAGTAAATGAGCAGTTCTTC; CDR3: CASSRLAGVVNEQFF; D: TRBD2; J: TRBJ2-1; V: TRBV6-5; size: many
DNA: TGTGCCAACAGCCAGACCCAAGAGACCCAGTACTTC; CDR3: CANSQTQETQYF; D: NA; J: TRBJ2-5; V: TRBV11-2; size: NA
DNA: TGTGCCAGCAGTGAGAGCCAAGAGACCCAGTACTTC; CDR3: CASSESQETQYF; D: NA; J: TRBJ2-5; V: TRBV28; size: NA
DNA: TGTGCCAGCAGTTACCGAGGACAGGCGAGCTATGGCTACACCTTC; CDR3: CASSYRGQASYGYTF; D: TRBD1; J: TRBJ1-2; V: TRBV27; size: few
DNA: TGTGCCTGGAGTGTAGACTCAGAGACCCAGTTCTTC; CDR3: CAWSVDSETQFF; D: NA; J: TRBJ2-1; V: TRBV30; size: NA
DNA: TGTGCCAGCAGTTACTCGGGGCTCCGGGCCTTCACTGAAGCTTTCTTT; CDR3: CASSYSGLRAFTEAFF; D: NA; J: TRBJ1-1; V: TRBV6-5; size: few
DNA: TGTGCCAGCAGTTACCTACAGGGGAGGGATACGCAGTATTTT; CDR3: CASSYLQGRDTQYF; D: NA; J: TRBJ2-3; V: TRBV6-5; size: NA
DNA: TGCGCCAGCAGCTTGGAAACACCGAACACTGAAGCTTTCTTT; CDR3: CASSLETPNTEAFF; D: NA; J: TRBJ1-1; V: TRBV5-1; size: many
DNA: TGCAGTGCTAGAGATGAGGGAGGGGCCTTCTTCAATCAGCCCCAGCATTTT; CDR3: CSARDEGGAFFNQPQHF; D: NA; J: TRBJ1-5; V: TRBV20-1; size: few
DNA: TGTGCCAGCAGTTTAGCGCAGCGGGAGCAGTTCTTC; CDR3: CASSLAQREQFF; D: NA; J: TRBJ2-1; V: TRBV28; size: many
DNA: TGCGCCTGCAGCCCCGGAGGAGACCAAGAGACCCAGTACTTC; CDR3: CACSPGGDQETQYF; D: NA; J: TRBJ2-5; V: TRBV5-1; size: NA
DNA: TGTGCCAGCTCACCCCTCCGGGCCCCGGAATACGGCGCTTTCTTT; CDR3: CASSPLRAPEYGAFF; D: NA; J: TRBJ1-1; V: TRBV18; size: many